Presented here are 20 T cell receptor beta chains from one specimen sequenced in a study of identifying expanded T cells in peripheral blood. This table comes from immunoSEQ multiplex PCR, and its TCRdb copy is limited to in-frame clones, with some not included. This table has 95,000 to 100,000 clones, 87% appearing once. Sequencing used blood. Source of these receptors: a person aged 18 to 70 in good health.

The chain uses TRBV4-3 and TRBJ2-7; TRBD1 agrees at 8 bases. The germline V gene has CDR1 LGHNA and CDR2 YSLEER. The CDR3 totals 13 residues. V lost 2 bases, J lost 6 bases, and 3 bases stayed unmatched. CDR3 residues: CASSQNRGTEQYF. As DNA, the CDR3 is TGCGCCAGCAGCCAAAACAGGGGGACCGAGCAGTACTTC.

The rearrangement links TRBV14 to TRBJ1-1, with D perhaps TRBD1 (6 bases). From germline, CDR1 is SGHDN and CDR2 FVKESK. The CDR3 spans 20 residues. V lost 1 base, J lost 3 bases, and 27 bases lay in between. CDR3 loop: CASSQVNPWTAGRLYTEAFF. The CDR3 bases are TGTGCCAGCAGCCAAGTAAACCCATGGACAGCAGGTCGGCTTTACACTGAAGCTTTCTTT.

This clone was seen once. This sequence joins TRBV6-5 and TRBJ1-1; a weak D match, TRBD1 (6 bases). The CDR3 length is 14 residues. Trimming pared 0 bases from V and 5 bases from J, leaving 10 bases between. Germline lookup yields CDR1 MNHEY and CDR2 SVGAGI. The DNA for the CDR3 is TGTGCCAGCAGTTACTCGAGAGGGGGAACTGAAGCTTTCTTT. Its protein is CASSYSRGGTEAFF.

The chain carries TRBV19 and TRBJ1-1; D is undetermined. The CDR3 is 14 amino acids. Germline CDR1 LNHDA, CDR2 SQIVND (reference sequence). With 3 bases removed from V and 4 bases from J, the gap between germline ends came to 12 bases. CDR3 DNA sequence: TGTGCCAGTAGTATTACGGGTTGGGGCACTGAAGCTTTCTTT. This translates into CASSITGWGTEAFF.

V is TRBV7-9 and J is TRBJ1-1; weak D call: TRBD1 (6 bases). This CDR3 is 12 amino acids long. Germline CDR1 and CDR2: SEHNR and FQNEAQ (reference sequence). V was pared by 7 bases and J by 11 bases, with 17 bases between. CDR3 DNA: TGTGCCAGCAACAGGGAAGGGGAGAGGGCTTTCTTT. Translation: CASNREGERAFF.

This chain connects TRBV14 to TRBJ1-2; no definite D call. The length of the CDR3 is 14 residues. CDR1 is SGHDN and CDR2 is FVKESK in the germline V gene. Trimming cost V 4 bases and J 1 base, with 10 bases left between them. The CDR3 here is CASSRQHFNYGYTF. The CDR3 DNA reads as TGTGCCAGCAGCCGCCAGCATTTTAACTATGGCTACACCTTC.

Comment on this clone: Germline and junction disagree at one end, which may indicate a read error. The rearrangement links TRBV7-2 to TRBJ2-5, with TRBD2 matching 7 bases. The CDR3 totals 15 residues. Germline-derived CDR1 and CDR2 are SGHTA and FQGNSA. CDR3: CASNLVGGSQETQYF. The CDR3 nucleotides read TGTGCCAGCAACTTAGTAGGCGGGAGTCAAGAGACCCAGTACTTC.

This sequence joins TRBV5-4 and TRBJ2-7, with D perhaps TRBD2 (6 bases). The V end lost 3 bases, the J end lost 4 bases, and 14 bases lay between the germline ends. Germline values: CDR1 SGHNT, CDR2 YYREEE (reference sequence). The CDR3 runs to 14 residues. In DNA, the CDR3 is TGTGCCAGCAGCTGGGACTTACAGTCTTACGAGCAGTACTTC. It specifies CASSWDLQSYEQYF.

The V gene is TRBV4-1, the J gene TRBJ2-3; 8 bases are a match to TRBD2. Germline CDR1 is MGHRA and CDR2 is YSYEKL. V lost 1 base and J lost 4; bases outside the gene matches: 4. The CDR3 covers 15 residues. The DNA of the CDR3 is TGCGCCAGCAGCCAAGTCGGGGGGGCGGCAGATACGCAGTATTTT. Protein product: CASSQVGGAADTQYF.

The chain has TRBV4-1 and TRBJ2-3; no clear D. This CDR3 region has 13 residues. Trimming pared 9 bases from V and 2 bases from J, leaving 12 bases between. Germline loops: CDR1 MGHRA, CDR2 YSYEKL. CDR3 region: CASQTPYTDTQYF. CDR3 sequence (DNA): TGCGCCAGTCAGACACCCTACACAGATACGCAGTATTTT.

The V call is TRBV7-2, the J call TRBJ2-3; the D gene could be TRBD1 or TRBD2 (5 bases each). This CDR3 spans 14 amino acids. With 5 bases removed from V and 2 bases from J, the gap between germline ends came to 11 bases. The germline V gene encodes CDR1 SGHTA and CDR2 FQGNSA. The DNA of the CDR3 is TGTGCCAGCAGCCCGGGACGGGTCACAGATACGCAGTATTTT. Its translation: CASSPGRVTDTQYF.

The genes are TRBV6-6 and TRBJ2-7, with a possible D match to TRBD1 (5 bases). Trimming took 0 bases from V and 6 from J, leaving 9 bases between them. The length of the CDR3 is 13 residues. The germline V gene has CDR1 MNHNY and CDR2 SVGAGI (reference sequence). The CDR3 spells CASSYSLGREQYF. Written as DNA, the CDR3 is TGTGCCAGCAGTTACTCCCTGGGGCGCGAGCAGTACTTC.

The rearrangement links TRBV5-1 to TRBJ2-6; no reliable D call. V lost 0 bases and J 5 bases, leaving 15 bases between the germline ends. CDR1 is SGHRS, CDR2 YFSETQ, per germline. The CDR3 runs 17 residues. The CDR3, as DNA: TGCGCCAGCAGCTTGGATCCCAGCTCCCAATGGGCCAACGTCCTGACTTTC. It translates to CASSLDPSSQWANVLTF. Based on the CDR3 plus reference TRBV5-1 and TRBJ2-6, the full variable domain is KAGVTQTPRYLIKTRGQQVTLSCSPISGHRSVSWYQQTPGQGLQFLFEYFSETQRNKGNFPGRFSGRQFSNSRSEMNVSTLELGDSALYLCASSLDPSSQWANVLTFGAGSRLTVL.

The CDR3 is CATQGQGSDQPQHF. CDR3 nucleotide sequence: TGTGCCACCCAGGGTCAAGGGTCGGATCAGCCCCAGCATTTT. The chain employs TRBV10-3 and TRBJ1-5; tentatively, D is TRBD1 (5 bases). Germline V gene sequence: CDR1 ENHRY, CDR2 SYGVKD. This CDR3 spans 14 amino acids. Trimming shortened V by 10 bases and J by 5 bases, and 18 bases separated the two germline ends.

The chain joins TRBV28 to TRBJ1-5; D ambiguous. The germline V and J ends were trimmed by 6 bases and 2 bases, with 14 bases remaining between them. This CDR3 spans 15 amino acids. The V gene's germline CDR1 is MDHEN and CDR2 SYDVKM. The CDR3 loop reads CASSSHGKGNQPQHF. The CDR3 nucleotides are TGTGCCAGCAGCAGCCACGGAAAAGGCAATCAGCCCCAGCATTTT.

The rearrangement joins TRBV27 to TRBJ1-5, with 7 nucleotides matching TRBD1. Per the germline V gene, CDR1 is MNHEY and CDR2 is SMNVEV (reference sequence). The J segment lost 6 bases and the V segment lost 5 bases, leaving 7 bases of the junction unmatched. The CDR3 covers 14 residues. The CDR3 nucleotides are TGTGCCAGCAGTCCCCCAGGGGGAGTTCAGCCCCAGCATTTT. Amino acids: CASSPPGGVQPQHF.

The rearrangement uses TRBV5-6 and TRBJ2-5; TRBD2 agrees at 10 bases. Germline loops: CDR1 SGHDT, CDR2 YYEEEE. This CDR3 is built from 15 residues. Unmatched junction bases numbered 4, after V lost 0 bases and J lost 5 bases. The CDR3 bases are TGTGCCAGCAGCTTGGAAAAGCGGGGGGGCGAGACCCAGTACTTC. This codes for CASSLEKRGGETQYF.

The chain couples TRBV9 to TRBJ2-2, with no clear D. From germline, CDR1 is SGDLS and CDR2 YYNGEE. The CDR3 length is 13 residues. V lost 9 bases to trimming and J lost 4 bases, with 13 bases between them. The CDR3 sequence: CATQPHGTGELFF. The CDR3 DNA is TGTGCCACCCAGCCACACGGCACCGGGGAGCTGTTTTTT.

The CDR3 here is CASRGGDGYTF. The CDR3 nucleotides are TGCGCCAGCCGGGGGGGAGATGGCTACACCTTC. The chain carries TRBV23-1 and TRBJ1-2; possible D gene TRBD1, 5 bases. TRBV23-1 is flagged as an ORF with uncertain function. The CDR3 spans 11 residues. The V and J ends lost 8 bases and 6 bases respectively, with 10 bases between them.

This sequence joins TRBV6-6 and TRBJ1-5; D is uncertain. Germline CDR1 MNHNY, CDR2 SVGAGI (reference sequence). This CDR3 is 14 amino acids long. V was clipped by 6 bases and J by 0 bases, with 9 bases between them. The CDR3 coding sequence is TGTGCCAGCAGACGCAGGAATAGCAATCAGCCCCAGCATTTT. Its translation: CASRRRNSNQPQHF.